These 30 T cell receptor beta chains were sequenced from one sample in a study of CD8 T cells in ankylosing spondylitis. TCRdb ran MiXCR on the 5' RACE reads and lists one entry per CDR3 protein. The sample carries roughly 130,000 distinct CDR3 sequences, roughly an eighth recorded once. Sequencing was carried out using blood, either unsorted or a sorted T cell fraction (not recorded which). The receptor source for this set is a female donor with ankylosing spondylitis or in good health (not recorded which).

This clonotype was observed a handful of times. The chain employs TRBV28 and TRBJ2-7; D is unclear. The CDR3 is made up of 15 amino acids. CDR1 is MDHEN and CDR2 is SYDVKM in the germline V gene. V lost 0 bases to trimming and J lost 0 bases, with 9 bases between them. The CDR3 region has the DNA TGTGCCAGCAGTTTATGGGATTGGGACTCCTACGAGCAGTACTTC. This gives the protein CASSLWDWDSYEQYF.

This clonotype was seen many times. This sequence joins TRBV10-3 and TRBJ1-1; D is unresolved. The V end was cut by 0 bases, the J end by 5 bases, with 7 bases between. The germline V gene has CDR1 ENHRY and CDR2 SYGVKD. The CDR3 consists of 13 residues. Written as DNA, the CDR3 is TGTGCCATCAGTGAGTCGGGTCAAACTGAAGCTTTCTTT. This codes for CAISESGQTEAFF.

V and J are TRBV6-5 and TRBJ2-1, with 9 bases aligning to TRBD2. The V gene end was trimmed by 4 bases and the J gene end by 7 bases; junction bases not matched to a gene: 5. The CDR3 extends over 14 amino acids. The germline V gene encodes CDR1 MNHEY and CDR2 SVGAGI. CDR3 in amino acids: CASSSSGKMNEQFF. CDR3 bases: TGTGCCAGCAGTTCTAGCGGGAAAATGAATGAGCAGTTCTTC.

A word on this clonotype: The CDR3 end shows no conserved phenylalanine or tryptophan, and so a read error is likely. The CDR3 nucleotides are TGTGCCAGCAGTTACGAGGGGCTACCAACTAATGAAAAACTGTTTTTG. Its translation: CASSYEGLPTNEKLFL. This chain uses TRBV6-5 with TRBJ1-4, with D tentatively TRBD1 (5 bases). The CDR3 is made up of 16 amino acids. V gave up 2 bases and J gave up 0 bases, with 10 bases separating them. Germline values: CDR1 MNHEY, CDR2 SVGAGI.

This clonotype came up many times. V gene TRBV20-1 combines with J gene TRBJ2-1; the D is unclear. The CDR3 has 13 residues. The germline gives CDR1 DFQATT, CDR2 SNEGSKA (reference sequence). With 3 bases removed from V and 6 bases from J, the gap between germline ends came to 12 bases. CDR3 DNA sequence: TGCAGTGCTAGCTTTGCCAGAGGCAATGAGCAGTTCTTC. It is translated as CSASFARGNEQFF.

This clonotype was recorded at least ten times. The V call is TRBV5-1, the J call TRBJ2-7; D may be TRBD1 (5 bases). This CDR3 region has 16 residues. The germline CDR1 and CDR2 sequences are SGHRS and YFSETQ. Trimming left V 4 bases short and J 0 bases short, with 17 bases between. CDR3 coding DNA: TGCGCCAGCAGCCCCCGCCAGGGCCTTTCCTCCTACGAGCAGTACTTC. Its translation: CASSPRQGLSSYEQYF.

To note about this clonotype: A single base separates this from a much larger clone, so it may be a read error. The chain joins TRBV10-3 to TRBJ2-5; D is possibly TRBD1 (5 bases). V lost 6 bases to trimming and J lost 5 bases, with 13 bases between them. The germline V gene encodes CDR1 ENHRY and CDR2 SYGVKD. The CDR3 runs to 13 residues. The CDR3 sequence is CAISMDNVETQYF. The CDR3 DNA sequence: TGTGCCATCAGCATGGACAATGTGGAGACCCAGTACTTC.

This clonotype was seen many times. The rearrangement joins TRBV29-1 to TRBJ2-7; D is possibly TRBD1 (6 bases). CDR3 length: 12 amino acids. Germline CDR1 is SQVTM and CDR2 is ANQGSEA. V gave up 3 bases and J gave up 5 bases, with 11 bases separating them. CDR3 sequence reads: CSVDTGSDEQYF. DNA for the CDR3: TGCAGCGTTGACACAGGGTCAGACGAGCAGTACTTC.

Many counts were recorded for this clonotype. J is TRBJ1-1 and V is TRBV5-1; 8 bases line up with TRBD1. The CDR3 length is 14 residues. The germline CDR1 and CDR2 sequences are SGHRS and YFSETQ. J was trimmed by 2 bases and V by 3 bases; bases with no gene match: 3. The CDR3 bases are TGCGCCAGCAGCTGGACAGGGATAAACACTGAAGCTTTCTTT. Translating gives CASSWTGINTEAFF.

This clonotype has only a few counts. The J gene is TRBJ2-2, the V gene TRBV20-1; 8 nucleotides agree with TRBD2. This CDR3 is 15 amino acids long. V gave up 0 bases and J gave up 6 bases; unmatched junction bases: 6. Germline lookup yields CDR1 DFQATT and CDR2 SNEGSKA (reference sequence). CDR3 bases: TGCAGTGCTAGAGATCCGGGGGGGCCACCCGGGGAGCTGTTTTTT. Amino acids: CSARDPGGPPGELFF.

Note on this clonotype: This may stem from a read error, because a much larger clone lies one nucleotide away. This chain links TRBV3-1 with TRBJ2-7, with 7 nucleotides matching TRBD2. CDR3 size: 15 residues. Germline-derived CDR1 and CDR2 are LGHDT and YNNKEL (reference sequence). After removal of 11 bases from V and 0 bases from J, the junction contained 13 bases not matched to a gene. CDR3 region: CAGRSRAGSSYEQYF. CDR3 DNA sequence: TGTGCCGGCCGAAGTCGAGCGGGATCCTCCTACGAGCAGTACTTC.

This clonotype was seen repeatedly, ten times or more. CDR3 nucleotides: TGTGCCAGCAGCTTAGCGTCACAGAACAATGAGCAGTTCTTC. Translating it yields CASSLASQNNEQFF. The chain has TRBV7-9 and TRBJ2-1; D ambiguous. The germline gives CDR1 SEHNR, CDR2 FQNEAQ (reference sequence). V lost 0 bases to trimming and J lost 5 bases, with 8 bases between them. The CDR3 length is 14 residues.

This clonotype was observed many times. The V and J genes are TRBV18 and TRBJ2-7, with D possibly being TRBD2 (5 bases). The V end lost 6 bases, the J end lost 2 bases, and 11 bases lay between the germline ends. The CDR3 length is 13 residues. Germline CDR1 is KGHSH and CDR2 is LQKENI. CDR3 in DNA: TGTGCCAGCTCGCTAGGACTGACCTACGAGCAGTACTTC. Protein sequence: CASSLGLTYEQYF.

This clonotype appeared a few times. This chain links TRBV20-1 with TRBJ2-1, with D unclear. This CDR3 region has 16 residues. With 0 bases removed from V and 0 bases from J, the gap between germline ends came to 12 bases. Germline CDR1 is DFQATT and CDR2 is SNEGSKA (reference sequence). CDR3 region: CSARDTARRSYNEQFF. The CDR3, as DNA: TGCAGTGCTAGAGATACGGCTCGACGCTCCTACAATGAGCAGTTCTTC.

The V and J genes are TRBV5-1 and TRBJ2-2; D uncertain. CDR3 length: 13 amino acids. The V end lost 4 bases, the J end lost 1 base, and 5 bases lay between the germline ends. CDR1 and CDR2 from the germline V gene are SGHRS and YFSETQ. In DNA form, the CDR3 reads TGCGCCAGCAGCGAGCAGAACACCGGGGAGCTGTTTTTT. Protein product: CASSEQNTGELFF.

This clonotype came up many times. The V and J genes are TRBV12-3 or TRBV12-4 and TRBJ1-6, with TRBD1 as a possible D gene (6 bases). This CDR3 is 13 amino acids long. The V and J ends lost 5 bases and 7 bases respectively, with 9 bases between them. DNA of the CDR3: TGTGCCAGCAGTCATACAGGGAATTCACCCCTCCACTTT. Translating it yields CASSHTGNSPLHF.

The table lists this clonotype with a few counts. This chain links TRBV3-1 with TRBJ1-1, with TRBD1 identical over 7 bases. The length of the CDR3 is 15 residues. V dropped 1 base and J dropped 3; count of bases not matched to a gene: 5. Germline CDR1 LGHDT, CDR2 YNNKEL (reference sequence). The CDR3 loop reads CASSQAGTEDTEAFF. The CDR3 DNA is TGTGCCAGCAGCCAAGCCGGGACAGAGGACACTGAAGCTTTCTTT.

V gene TRBV5-1 combines with J gene TRBJ2-3; 12 nucleotides line up with TRBD2. Germline V gene data show CDR1 as SGHRS and CDR2 as YFSETQ. The CDR3 is 16 amino acids. Losses at the gene ends were 0 bases for V and 4 bases for J; bases not matched to a gene: 3. CDR3: CASSLGLAGVADTQYF. CDR3 coding DNA: TGCGCCAGCAGCTTGGGACTAGCGGGAGTCGCAGATACGCAGTATTTT.

This clonotype was picked up a small number of times. V gene TRBV29-1 combines with J gene TRBJ2-6; D uncertain. Trimming took 5 bases from V and 0 from J, leaving 8 bases between them. CDR3 length: 14 amino acids. CDR1 and CDR2 from the germline V gene are SQVTM and ANQGSEA. The CDR3 region is CSVHRLSGANVLTF. As DNA, the CDR3 is TGCAGCGTTCATCGGCTCTCTGGGGCCAACGTCCTGACTTTC.

The chain is built from TRBV30 and TRBJ1-1; 7 bases are shared with TRBD1. The CDR3 is 12 residues long. Germline trimming cut 8 bases from V and 4 bases from J; bases unmatched to any gene: 7. Per germline, CDR1 GTSNPN and CDR2 SVGIG (reference sequence). CDR3 sequence: CAATGLGTEAFF. The CDR3, as DNA: TGTGCCGCGACAGGGCTTGGCACTGAAGCTTTCTTT. The full variable domain, with the rest looked up from reference TRBV30 and TRBJ1-1, is SQTIHQWPATLVQPVGSPLSLECTVEGTSNPNLYWYRQAAGRGLQLLFYSVGIGQISSEVPQNLSASRPQDRQFILSSKKLLLSDSGFYLCAATGLGTEAFFGQGTRLTVV.

This clonotype has at least ten counts. The chain has TRBV5-1 and TRBJ2-4, with D hard to call. V was shortened by 0 bases and J by 6 bases, with 16 bases between the two germline ends. Per germline, CDR1 SGHRS and CDR2 YFSETQ. This CDR3 region has 16 residues. The chain's CDR3 is CASSLVVGRSSNIQYF. The CDR3 DNA follows: TGCGCCAGCAGCTTGGTTGTTGGACGGTCTTCAAACATTCAGTACTTC.

This chain links TRBV2 with TRBJ2-6; D tentatively reads TRBD1 or TRBD2 (6 bases each). This CDR3 has 17 amino acids. The germline gives CDR1 SNHLY, CDR2 FYNNEI. Trimming cost V 8 bases and J 0 bases, with 17 bases left between them. CDR3 in amino acids: CASSVQGGVSGANVLTF. CDR3 in DNA: TGTGCCAGCTCGGTACAGGGAGGAGTCTCTGGGGCCAACGTCCTGACTTTC.

This clonotype was counted ten times or more. V gene TRBV6-2 or TRBV6-3 combines with J gene TRBJ2-1, with D tentatively TRBD2 (6 bases). V was trimmed by 5 bases and J by 4 bases, leaving 6 bases between them. Germline values: CDR1 MNHEY, CDR2 SVGEGT. This CDR3 has 12 residues. The CDR3 DNA reads as TGTGCCAGCAGTGGGGGGTACAATGAGCAGTTCTTC. Protein product: CASSGGYNEQFF.

The genes are TRBV20-1 and TRBJ2-1, with 7 bases aligning to TRBD2. Germline V gene sequence: CDR1 DFQATT, CDR2 SNEGSKA (reference sequence). This CDR3 spans 14 amino acids. The trim removed 3 bases at V and 3 bases at J, leaving 5 bases unmatched. This CDR3 is CSASVQRGYNEQFF. The CDR3 bases are TGCAGTGCTAGCGTCCAGCGGGGCTACAATGAGCAGTTCTTC.

The V and J genes are TRBV3-1 and TRBJ1-1; D not certain. Germline V gene sequence: CDR1 LGHDT, CDR2 YNNKEL (reference sequence). V was trimmed by 4 bases and J by 6 bases, leaving 21 bases between them. The CDR3 totals 16 residues. This chain's CDR3 is CASSLNLGDPSAEAFF. CDR3 coding DNA: TGTGCCAGCAGCCTAAATCTCGGAGACCCAAGTGCTGAAGCTTTCTTT.

The CDR3 reads CASSLDTLSSYNSPLHF. CDR3 sequence (DNA): TGTGCCAGCAGCTTGGACACCCTTAGCTCCTATAATTCACCCCTCCACTTT. V and J are TRBV5-5 and TRBJ1-6, with D uncertain. The CDR3 runs 17 residues. Trimming cost V 0 bases and J 0 bases, with 10 bases left between them. CDR1 and CDR2 from the germline V gene are SGHKS and YYEKEE (reference sequence).

This clonotype was counted ten times or more. The rearrangement joins TRBV29-1 to TRBJ1-1, with a weak D call TRBD1 (5 bases). V was pared by 7 bases and J by 7 bases, with 13 bases between. This CDR3 region has 11 residues. Germline V gene data show CDR1 as SQVTM and CDR2 as ANQGSEA. The CDR3 loop reads CSAFRGLEAFF. Written as DNA, the CDR3 is TGCAGCGCCTTTAGGGGACTTGAAGCTTTCTTT.

In this sample, this clonotype turned up many times. The CDR3 sequence: CASSQGSGVGKNIQYF. The CDR3, as DNA: TGTGCCAGCAGCCAAGGGAGCGGGGTTGGCAAAAACATTCAGTACTTC. The rearrangement links TRBV3-1 to TRBJ2-4; 7 bases align to TRBD2. The CDR3 length is 16 residues. V was clipped by 1 base and J by 3 bases; unmatched bases: 6. CDR1 is LGHDT, CDR2 YNNKEL, per germline (reference sequence). Variable domain in full (rest from reference TRBV3-1 and TRBJ2-4): DTAVSQTPKYLVTQMGNDKSIKCEQNLGHDTMYWYKQDSKKFLKIMFSYNNKELIINETVPNRFSPKSPDKAHLNLHINSLELGDSAVYFCASSQGSGVGKNIQYFGAGTRLSVL.

The V call is TRBV7-2, the J call TRBJ1-5; 9 bases match TRBD1. Germline V lookup: CDR1 SGHTA, CDR2 FQGNSA. CDR3 size: 14 residues. With 4 bases clipped from V and 7 bases from J, the junction kept 5 bases outside the gene matches. CDR3 in DNA: TGTGCCAGCAGCTCGGCGACAGGGGGACAGCCCCAGCATTTT. This translates into CASSSATGGQPQHF.

This clonotype was counted at least ten times. The J gene is TRBJ1-5, the V gene TRBV20-1, with D possibly TRBD1 on 5 matching bases. Trimming pared 3 bases from V and 0 bases from J, leaving 18 bases between. The CDR3 runs to 17 residues. CDR1 DFQATT and CDR2 SNEGSKA come from the germline V gene (reference sequence). The CDR3 spells CSASLRGGSGSNQPQHF. DNA for the CDR3: TGCAGTGCTAGTCTTAGGGGCGGTTCGGGTAGCAATCAGCCCCAGCATTTT.